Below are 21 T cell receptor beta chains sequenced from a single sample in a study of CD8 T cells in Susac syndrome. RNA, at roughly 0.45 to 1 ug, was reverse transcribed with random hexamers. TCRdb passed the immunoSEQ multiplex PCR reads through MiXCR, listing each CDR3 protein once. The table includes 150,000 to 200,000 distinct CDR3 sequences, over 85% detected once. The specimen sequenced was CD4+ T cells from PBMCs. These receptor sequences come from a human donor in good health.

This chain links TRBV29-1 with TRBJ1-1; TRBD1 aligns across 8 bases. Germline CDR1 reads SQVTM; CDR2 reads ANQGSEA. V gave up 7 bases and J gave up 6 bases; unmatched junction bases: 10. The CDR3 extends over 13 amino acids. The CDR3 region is CSGWTGIAPEAFF. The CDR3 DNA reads TGCAGCGGCTGGACAGGGATCGCCCCTGAAGCTTTCTTT.

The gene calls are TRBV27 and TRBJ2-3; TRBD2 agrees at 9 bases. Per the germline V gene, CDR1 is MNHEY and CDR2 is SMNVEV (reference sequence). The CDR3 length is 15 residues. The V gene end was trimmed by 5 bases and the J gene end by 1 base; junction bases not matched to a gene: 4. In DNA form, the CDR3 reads TGTGCCAGCAGTCCCATAGCGGGGGGCACAGATACGCAGTATTTT. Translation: CASSPIAGGTDTQYF.

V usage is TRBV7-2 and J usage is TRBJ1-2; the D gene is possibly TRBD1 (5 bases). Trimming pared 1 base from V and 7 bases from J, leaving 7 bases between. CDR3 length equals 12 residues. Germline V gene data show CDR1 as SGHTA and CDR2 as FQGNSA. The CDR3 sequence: CASSLGGAGYTF. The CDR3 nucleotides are TGTGCCAGCAGCTTAGGAGGGGCTGGCTACACCTTC.

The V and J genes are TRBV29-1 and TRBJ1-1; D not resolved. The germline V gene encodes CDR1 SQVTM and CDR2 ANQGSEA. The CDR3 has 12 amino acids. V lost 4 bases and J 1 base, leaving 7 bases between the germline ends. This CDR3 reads CSVVVGNTEAFF. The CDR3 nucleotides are TGCAGCGTTGTTGTGGGGAACACTGAAGCTTTCTTT.

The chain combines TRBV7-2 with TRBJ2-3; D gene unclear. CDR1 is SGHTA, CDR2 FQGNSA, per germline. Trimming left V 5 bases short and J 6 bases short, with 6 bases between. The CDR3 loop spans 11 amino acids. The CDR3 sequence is CASSPADTQYF. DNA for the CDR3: TGTGCCAGCAGCCCAGCGGATACGCAGTATTTT.

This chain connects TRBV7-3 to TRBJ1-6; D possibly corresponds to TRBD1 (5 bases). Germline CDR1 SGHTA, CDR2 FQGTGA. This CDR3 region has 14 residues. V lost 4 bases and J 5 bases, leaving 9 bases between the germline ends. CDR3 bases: TGTGCCAGCAGCTCCGGGGCCAATAATTCACCCCTCCACTTT. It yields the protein CASSSGANNSPLHF.

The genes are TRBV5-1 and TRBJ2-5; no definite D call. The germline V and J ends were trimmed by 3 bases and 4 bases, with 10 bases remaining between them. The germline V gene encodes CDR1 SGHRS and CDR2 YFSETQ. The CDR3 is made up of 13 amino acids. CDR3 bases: TGCGCCAGCAGCTCCCCCGCCCGAGAGACCCAGTACTTC. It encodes CASSSPARETQYF. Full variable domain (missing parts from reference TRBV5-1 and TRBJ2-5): KAGVTQTPRYLIKTRGQQVTLSCSPISGHRSVSWYQQTPGQGLQFLFEYFSETQRNKGNFPGRFSGRQFSNSRSEMNVSTLELGDSALYLCASSSPARETQYFGPGTRLLVL.

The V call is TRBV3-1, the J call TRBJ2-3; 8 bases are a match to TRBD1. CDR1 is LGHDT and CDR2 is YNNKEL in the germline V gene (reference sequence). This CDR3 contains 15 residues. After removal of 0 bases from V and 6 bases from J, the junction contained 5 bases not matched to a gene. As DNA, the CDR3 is TGTGCCAGCAGCCAAGATAACAGGGGGGCGGATACGCAGTATTTT. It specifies CASSQDNRGADTQYF.

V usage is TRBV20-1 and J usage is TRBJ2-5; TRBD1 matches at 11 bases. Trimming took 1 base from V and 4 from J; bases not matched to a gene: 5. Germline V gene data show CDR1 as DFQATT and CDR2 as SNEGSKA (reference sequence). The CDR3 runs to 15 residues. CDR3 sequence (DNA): TGCAGTGCTAGAGCGGGACAGGGGGTGAGAGAGACCCAGTACTTC. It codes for CSARAGQGVRETQYF.

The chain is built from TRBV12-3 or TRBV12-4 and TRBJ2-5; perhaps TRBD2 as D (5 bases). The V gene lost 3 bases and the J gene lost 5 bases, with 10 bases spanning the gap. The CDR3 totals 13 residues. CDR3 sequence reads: CASSFSGMETQYF. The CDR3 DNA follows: TGTGCCAGCAGTTTTTCGGGGATGGAGACCCAGTACTTC.

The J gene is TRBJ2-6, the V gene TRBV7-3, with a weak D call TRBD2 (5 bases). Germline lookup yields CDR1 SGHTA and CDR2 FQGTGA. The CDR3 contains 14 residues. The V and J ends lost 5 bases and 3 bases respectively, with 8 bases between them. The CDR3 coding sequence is TGTGCCAGCAGCCTTGCGGGTGGGGCCAACGTCCTGACTTTC. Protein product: CASSLAGGANVLTF. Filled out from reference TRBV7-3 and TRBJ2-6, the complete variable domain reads GAGVSQTPSNKVTEKGKYVELRCDPISGHTALYWYRQSLGQGPEFLIYFQGTGAADDSGLPNDRFFAVRPEGSVSTLKIQRTERGDSAVYLCASSLAGGANVLTFGAGSRLTVL.

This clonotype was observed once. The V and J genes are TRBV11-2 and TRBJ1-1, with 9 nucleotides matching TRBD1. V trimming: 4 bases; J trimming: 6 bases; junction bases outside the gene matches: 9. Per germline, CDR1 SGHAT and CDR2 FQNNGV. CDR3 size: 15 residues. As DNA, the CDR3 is TGTGCCAGCAGCTCGTCTACAGGGGGCGCGGCTGAAGCTTTCTTT. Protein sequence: CASSSSTGGAAEAFF. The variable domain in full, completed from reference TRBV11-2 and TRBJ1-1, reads EAGVAQSPRYKIIEKRQSVAFWCNPISGHATLYWYQQILGQGPKLLIQFQNNGVVDDSQLPKDRFSAERLKGVDSTLKIQPAKLEDSAVYLCASSSSTGGAAEAFFGQGTRLTVV.

The CDR3 protein is CASSAFGRANYGYTF. CDR3 coding DNA: TGTGCCAGCAGCGCCTTCGGCCGAGCTAACTATGGCTACACCTTC. J is TRBJ1-2 and V is TRBV9; D call uncertain. Germline-derived CDR1 and CDR2 are SGDLS and YYNGEE. Trimming stripped 3 bases from V and 0 bases from J, with 12 bases between. The CDR3 spans 15 residues. Complete variable domain (other parts from reference TRBV9 and TRBJ1-2): DSGVTQTPKHLITATGQRVTLRCSPRSGDLSVYWYQQSLDQGLQFLIQYYNGEERAKGNILERFSAQQFPDLHSELNLSSLELGDSALYFCASSAFGRANYGYTFGSGTRLTVV.

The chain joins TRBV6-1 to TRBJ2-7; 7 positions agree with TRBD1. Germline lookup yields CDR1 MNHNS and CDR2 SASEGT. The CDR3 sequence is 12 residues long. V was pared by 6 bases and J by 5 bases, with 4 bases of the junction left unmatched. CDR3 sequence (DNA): TGTGCCAGCAGGGGGGACAGCCACGAGCAGTACTTC. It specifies CASRGDSHEQYF.

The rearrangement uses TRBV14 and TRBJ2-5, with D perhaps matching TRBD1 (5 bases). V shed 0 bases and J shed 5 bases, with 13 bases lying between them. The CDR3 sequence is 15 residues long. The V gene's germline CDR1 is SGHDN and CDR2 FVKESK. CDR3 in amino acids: CASSQDGRGEETQYF. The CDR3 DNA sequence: TGTGCCAGCAGCCAAGACGGTAGGGGCGAGGAGACCCAGTACTTC.

The DNA of the CDR3 is TGTGCCAGCAGCCTAGGGGTGGGTGGATACAATGAGCAGTTCTTC. Encoded protein: CASSLGVGGYNEQFF. The chain is built from TRBV7-2 and TRBJ2-1; TRBD1 might be the D (5 bases). Germline V CDR1 and CDR2: SGHTA, FQGNSA. This CDR3 is built from 15 residues. V lost 5 bases, J lost 4 bases, and 15 bases lay in between. Variable domain in full (rest from reference TRBV7-2 and TRBJ2-1): GAGVSQSPSNKVTEKGKDVELRCDPISGHTALYWYRQSLGQGLEFLIYFQGNSAPDKSGLPSDRFSAERTGGSVSTLTIQRTQQEDSAVYLCASSLGVGGYNEQFFGPGTRLTVL.

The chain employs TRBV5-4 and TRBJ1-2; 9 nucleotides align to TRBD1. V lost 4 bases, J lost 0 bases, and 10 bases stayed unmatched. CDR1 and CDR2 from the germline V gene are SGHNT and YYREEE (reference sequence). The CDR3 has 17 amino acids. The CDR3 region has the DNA TGTGCCAGCAGCCCGGACAGGGGAACATTTGCTAACTATGGCTACACCTTC. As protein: CASSPDRGTFANYGYTF. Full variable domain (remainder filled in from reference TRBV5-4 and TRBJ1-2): ETGVTQSPTHLIKTRGQQVTLRCSSQSGHNTVSWYQQALGQGPQFIFQYYREEENGRGNFPPRFSGLQFPNYSSELNVNALELDDSALYLCASSPDRGTFANYGYTFGSGTRLTVV.

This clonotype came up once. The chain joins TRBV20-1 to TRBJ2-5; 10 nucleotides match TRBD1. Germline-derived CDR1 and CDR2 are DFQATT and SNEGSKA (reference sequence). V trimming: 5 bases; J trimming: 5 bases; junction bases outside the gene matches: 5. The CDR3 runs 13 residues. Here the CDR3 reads CSALTGGGETQYF. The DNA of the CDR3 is TGCAGTGCTTTGACAGGGGGCGGGGAGACCCAGTACTTC.

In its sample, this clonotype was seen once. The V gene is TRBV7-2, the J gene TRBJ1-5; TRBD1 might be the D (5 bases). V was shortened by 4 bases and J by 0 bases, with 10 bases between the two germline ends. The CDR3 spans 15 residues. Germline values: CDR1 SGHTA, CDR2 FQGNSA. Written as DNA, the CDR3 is TGTGCCAGCAGCTCCGGGGCCAGTAGCAATCAGCCCCAGCATTTT. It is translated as CASSSGASSNQPQHF. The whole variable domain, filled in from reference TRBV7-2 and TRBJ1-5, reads GAGVSQSPSNKVTEKGKDVELRCDPISGHTALYWYRQSLGQGLEFLIYFQGNSAPDKSGLPSDRFSAERTGGSVSTLTIQRTQQEDSAVYLCASSSGASSNQPQHFGDGTRLSIL.

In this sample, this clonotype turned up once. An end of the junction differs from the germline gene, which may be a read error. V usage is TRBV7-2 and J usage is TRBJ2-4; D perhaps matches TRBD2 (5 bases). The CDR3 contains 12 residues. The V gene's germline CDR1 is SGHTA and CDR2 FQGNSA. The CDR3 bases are TGTGCCAGCAGCTCCGGACTTTTCTCTTTGCACTTC. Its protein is CASSSGLFSLHF. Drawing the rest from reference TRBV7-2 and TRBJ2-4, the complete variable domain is GAGVSQSPSNKVTEKGKDVELRCDPISGHTALYWYRQSLGQGLEFLIYFQGNSAPDKSGLPSDRFSAERTGGSVSTLTIQRTQQEDSAVYLCASSSGLFSLHFGAGTRLSVL.

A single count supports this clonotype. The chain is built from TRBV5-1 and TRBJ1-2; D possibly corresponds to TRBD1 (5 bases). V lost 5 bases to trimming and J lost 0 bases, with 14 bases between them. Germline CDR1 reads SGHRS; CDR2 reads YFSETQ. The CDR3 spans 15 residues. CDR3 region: CASSLGDSANYGYTF. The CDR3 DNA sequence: TGCGCCAGCAGTTTAGGGGACTCCGCTAACTATGGCTACACCTTC.